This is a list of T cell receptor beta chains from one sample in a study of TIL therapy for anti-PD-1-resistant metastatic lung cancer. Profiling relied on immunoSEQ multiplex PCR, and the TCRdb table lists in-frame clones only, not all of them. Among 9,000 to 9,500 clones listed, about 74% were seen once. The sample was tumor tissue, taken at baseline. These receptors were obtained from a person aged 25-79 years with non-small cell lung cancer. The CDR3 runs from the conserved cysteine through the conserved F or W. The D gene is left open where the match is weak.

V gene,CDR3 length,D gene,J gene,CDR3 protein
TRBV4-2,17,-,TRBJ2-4,CASSQGPSGVAKNIQYF
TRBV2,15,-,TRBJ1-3,CASRRGAVSGNTIYF
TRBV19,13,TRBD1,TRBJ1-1,CASDDRVNTEAFF
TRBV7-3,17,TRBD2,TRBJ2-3,CASSLEGTSVETDTQYF
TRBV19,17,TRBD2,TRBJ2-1,CASRSLFAGALYNEQFF
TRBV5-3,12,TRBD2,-,CARRSGRYEQYF
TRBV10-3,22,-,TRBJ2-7,CAISESRLWGNDLLKGSNEQYF
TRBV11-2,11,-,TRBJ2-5,CASSLEETQYF
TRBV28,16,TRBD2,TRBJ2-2,CASSLTLAGEGGELFF
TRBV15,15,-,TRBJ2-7,CATSARGGAGYEQYF
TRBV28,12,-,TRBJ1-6,CASTSYNSPLHF
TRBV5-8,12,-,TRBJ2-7,CASSRRGTEQYF
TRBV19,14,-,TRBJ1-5,CASSAGFSNQPQHF
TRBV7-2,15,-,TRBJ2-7,CASSRNGDDLTEQYF
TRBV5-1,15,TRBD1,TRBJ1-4,CASSLGGTGGEKLFF
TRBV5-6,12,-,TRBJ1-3,CASSLSRNTIYF
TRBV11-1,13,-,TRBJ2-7,CASREGLSYEQYF
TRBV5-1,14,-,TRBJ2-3,CASSLGTGWDTQYF
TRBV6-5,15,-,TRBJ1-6,CASSPRTIINSPLHF
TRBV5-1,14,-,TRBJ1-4,CASSAEGGHEKLFF
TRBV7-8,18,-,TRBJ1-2,CASSRTNRGDPTRDGYTF
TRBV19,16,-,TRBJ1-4,CASSSPPGQNNEKLFF
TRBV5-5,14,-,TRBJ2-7,CASSLYRTTYEQYF
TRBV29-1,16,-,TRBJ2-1,CSVEEWRGGTYNEQFF
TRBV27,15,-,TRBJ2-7,CASSSRGQLGYEQYF
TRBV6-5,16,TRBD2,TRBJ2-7,CASSYSGLAGDYEQYF
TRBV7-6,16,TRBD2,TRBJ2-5,CASSSLAGGYQETQYF
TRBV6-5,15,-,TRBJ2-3,CASSKNRVSTDTQYF
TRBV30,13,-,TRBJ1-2,CACSRRLRNGYTF
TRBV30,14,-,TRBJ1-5,CAWSTQTANQPQHF
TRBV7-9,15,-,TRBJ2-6,CASSSGGPGANVLTF
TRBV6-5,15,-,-,CASRLYGLSDYEQYF
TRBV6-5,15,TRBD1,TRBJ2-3,CASSTPGQGTDTQYF
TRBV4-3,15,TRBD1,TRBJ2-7,CASSQDRTGTYEQYF
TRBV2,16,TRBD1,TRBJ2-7,CASSEPGQGASYEQYF
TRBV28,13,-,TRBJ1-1,CASRGRDLAEAFF
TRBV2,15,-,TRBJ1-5,CASSDEGRSNQPQHF
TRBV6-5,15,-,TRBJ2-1,CASSYGAGSSNEQFF
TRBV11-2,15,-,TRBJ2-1,CASSLVSGTHNEQFF
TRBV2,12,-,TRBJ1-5,CASRESNQPQHF
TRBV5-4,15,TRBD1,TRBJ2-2,CASSRGDRGTGELFF
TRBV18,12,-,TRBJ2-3,CASSAEGDTQYF
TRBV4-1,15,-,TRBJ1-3,CASSQRTVSGNTIYF
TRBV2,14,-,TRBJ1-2,CASSEDGDTYGYTF
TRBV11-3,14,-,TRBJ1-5,CASSRSGVSEPQHF
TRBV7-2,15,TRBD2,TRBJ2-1,CASSYRTSGIDEQFF
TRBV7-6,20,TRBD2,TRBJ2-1,CASSSEGTSGPPSSYNEQFF
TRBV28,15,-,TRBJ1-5,CASSPGTIGGQPQHF
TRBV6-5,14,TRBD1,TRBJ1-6,CASSQGVENSPLHF
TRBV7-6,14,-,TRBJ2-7,CASSALDRPYEQYF
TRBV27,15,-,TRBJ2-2,CASSSFGGRSGELFF